Shown below are 10 T cell receptor beta chains from a single sample sequenced in a study of blood T cell repertoires in COVID-19 (dated by TCRdb to about 2020). Libraries were constructed by the immunoSEQ multiplex PCR assay. In its TCRdb copy, this immuneACCESS table keeps in-frame sequences only and misses some clones. Where compared with another copy, unresolved V genes explain less than half of these, and the others have no known cause. This sample has 61,000 or so clones in its table, and 88% of those were observed once. The ten most abundant clones make up about 22% of the sample. The sample comprised peripheral blood. These receptors originate from a woman aged 45-65 years with active or convalescent COVID-19.

The chain employs TRBV6-5 and TRBJ1-1, with D hard to call. This CDR3 region has 15 residues. Per the germline V gene, CDR1 is MNHEY and CDR2 is SVGAGI. V dropped 10 bases and J dropped 3 bases, with 21 bases sitting between them. CDR3 nucleotides: TGTGCCACCCCAGGTAGGGAAGGACTAGACACTGAAGCTTTCTTT. Protein sequence: CATPGREGLDTEAFF.

The chain carries TRBV7-3 and TRBJ2-3, with a tentative D call TRBD2 (5 bases). Per the germline V gene, CDR1 is SGHTA and CDR2 is FQGTGA. This CDR3 spans 15 amino acids. The ends were cut back, 5 bases at V and 4 bases at J, with 16 bases in the middle. The chain's CDR3 is CASSNRLARPDTQYF. CDR3 DNA sequence: TGTGCCAGCAGCAACCGCCTAGCCCGGCCAGATACGCAGTATTTT. The variable domain in full, completed from reference TRBV7-3 and TRBJ2-3, reads GAGVSQTPSNKVTEKGKYVELRCDPISGHTALYWYRQSLGQGPEFLIYFQGTGAADDSGLPNDRFFAVRPEGSVSTLKIQRTERGDSAVYLCASSNRLARPDTQYFGPGTRLTVL.

This chain uses TRBV7-2 with TRBJ1-3; D unresolved. Germline V gene lookup returns CDR1 SGHTA and CDR2 FQGNSA. V dropped 1 base and J dropped 4 bases, with 17 bases sitting between them. The CDR3 sequence is 17 residues long. The CDR3 loop is CASSLGRRVLSGNTIYF. The DNA for the CDR3 is TGTGCCAGCAGCTTAGGAAGGCGGGTTCTCTCCGGAAACACCATATATTTT.

The chain is built from TRBV5-8 and TRBJ2-7; 9 bases align to TRBD1. Germline V gives CDR1 SGHTS, CDR2 YDEGEE. The CDR3 is 14 residues long. The ends lost 2 bases at V and 2 bases at J; junction bases unmatched: 2. The DNA for the CDR3 is TGTGCCAGCAGCTTCCGGGACAGGGCCTACGAGCAGTACTTC. Protein: CASSFRDRAYEQYF.

This chain uses TRBV27 with TRBJ1-1, with 7 bases aligning to TRBD1. Per germline, CDR1 MNHEY and CDR2 SMNVEV (reference sequence). With V trimmed by 3 bases and J by 0 bases, 13 bases remained unmatched. This CDR3 is built from 18 residues. The CDR3, as DNA: TGTGCCAGCAGTTTTCTGGCGCCAAGACAGGGTCTGAACACTGAAGCTTTCTTT. Protein product: CASSFLAPRQGLNTEAFF.

The chain recombines TRBV27 with TRBJ2-3; TRBD2 is a possible D gene (6 bases). The germline V gene encodes CDR1 MNHEY and CDR2 SMNVEV (reference sequence). There are 12 residues in the CDR3. V lost 6 bases and J 6 bases, leaving 10 bases between the germline ends. CDR3 nucleotides: TGTGCCAGCAGAACCCTAGCGGATACGCAGTATTTT. This encodes CASRTLADTQYF.

The rearrangement joins TRBV5-1 to TRBJ2-5; weak D call: TRBD1 (5 bases). The CDR3 is 13 amino acids. Germline-derived CDR1 and CDR2 are SGHRS and YFSETQ. The germline V and J ends were trimmed by 3 bases and 5 bases, with 11 bases remaining between them. In DNA, the CDR3 is TGCGCCAGCAGCTCAACAGGTGGGGAGACCCAGTACTTC. This sequence encodes CASSSTGGETQYF.

This clone was counted a few times. The junction does not match germline at one end; this may be a read error. The chain employs TRBV7-7 and TRBJ2-3; 7 bases match TRBD2. Germline CDR1 is SSHAT and CDR2 is FNYEAQ (reference sequence). This CDR3 comprises 15 residues. The CDR3 reads CASSLGGRATDTQYF. CDR3 nucleotides: TGTGCTAGCAGCTTAGGCGGGAGAGCCACAGATACGCAGTATTTT.

This clone has more than one count but fewer than ten. This chain joins TRBV28 and TRBJ1-5; D gene uncertain. Trimming stripped 7 bases from V and 0 bases from J, with 16 bases between. Germline CDR1 is MDHEN and CDR2 is SYDVKM. The CDR3 has 16 residues. The CDR3 sequence is CASTEQRQNSNQPQHF. The DNA of the CDR3 is TGTGCCAGCACGGAACAGCGGCAAAATAGCAATCAGCCCCAGCATTTT. Full variable domain (rest looked up from reference TRBV28 and TRBJ1-5): DVKVTQSSRYLVKRTGEKVFLECVQDMDHENMFWYRQDPGLGLRLIYFSYDVKMKEKGDIPEGYSVSREKKERFSLILESASTNQTSMYLCASTEQRQNSNQPQHFGDGTRLSIL.

This sequence joins TRBV5-1 and TRBJ1-4; D might be TRBD1 (6 bases). The CDR3 runs to 15 residues. CDR1 SGHRS and CDR2 YFSETQ come from the germline V gene. V was shortened by 6 bases and J by 0 bases, with 12 bases between the two germline ends. Here the CDR3 DNA reads TGCGCCAGCATTCCAGGGGCTGCAACTAATGAAAAACTGTTTTTT. Protein: CASIPGAATNEKLFF.